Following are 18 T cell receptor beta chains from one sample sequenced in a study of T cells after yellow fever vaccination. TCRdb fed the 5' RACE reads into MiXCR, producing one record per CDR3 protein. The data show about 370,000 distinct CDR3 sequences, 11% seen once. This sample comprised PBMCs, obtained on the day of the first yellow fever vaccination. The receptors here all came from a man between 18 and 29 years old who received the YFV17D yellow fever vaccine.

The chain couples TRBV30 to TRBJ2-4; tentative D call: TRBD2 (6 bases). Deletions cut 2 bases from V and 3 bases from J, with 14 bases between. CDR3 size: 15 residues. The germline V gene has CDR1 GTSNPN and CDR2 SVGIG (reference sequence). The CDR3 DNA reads TGTGCCTGGAGTCTGGCGGGGCTTGGCAAAAACATTCAGTACTTC. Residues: CAWSLAGLGKNIQYF.

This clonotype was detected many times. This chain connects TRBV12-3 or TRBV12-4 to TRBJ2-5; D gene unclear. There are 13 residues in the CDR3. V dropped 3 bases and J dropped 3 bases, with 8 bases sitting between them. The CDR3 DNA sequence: TGTGCCAGCAGTTTGTCAGAGAAAGAGACCCAGTACTTC. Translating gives CASSLSEKETQYF.

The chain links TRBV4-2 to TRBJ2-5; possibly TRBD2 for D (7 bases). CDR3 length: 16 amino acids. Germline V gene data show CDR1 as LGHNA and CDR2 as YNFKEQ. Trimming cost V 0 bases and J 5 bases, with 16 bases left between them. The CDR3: CASSQDGEGGPETQYF. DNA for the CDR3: TGTGCCAGCAGCCAAGACGGGGAGGGGGGCCCCGAGACCCAGTACTTC.

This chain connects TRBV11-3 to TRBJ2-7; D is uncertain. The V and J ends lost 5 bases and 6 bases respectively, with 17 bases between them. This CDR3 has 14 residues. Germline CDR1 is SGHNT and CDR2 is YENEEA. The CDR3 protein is CASSPPALAFEQYV. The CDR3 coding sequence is TGTGCCAGCAGCCCCCCGGCCCTTGCTTTCGAGCAGTACGTC.

The CDR3 DNA reads as TGCGCCAGCAGCCAAGGGACAGCTCAGCCCCAGCATTTT. Residues: CASSQGTAQPQHF. The chain employs TRBV4-3 and TRBJ1-5; D may be TRBD1 (6 bases). With 1 base removed from V and 6 bases from J, the gap between germline ends came to 7 bases. The germline CDR1 and CDR2 sequences are LGHNA and YSLEER. The CDR3 contains 13 residues.

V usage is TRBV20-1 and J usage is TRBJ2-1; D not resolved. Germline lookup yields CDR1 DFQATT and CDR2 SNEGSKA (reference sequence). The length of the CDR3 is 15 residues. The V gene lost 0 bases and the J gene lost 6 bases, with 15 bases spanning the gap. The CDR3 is CSARDGRVISNEQFF. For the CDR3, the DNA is TGCAGTGCTAGAGATGGCCGGGTTATCAGCAATGAGCAGTTCTTC.

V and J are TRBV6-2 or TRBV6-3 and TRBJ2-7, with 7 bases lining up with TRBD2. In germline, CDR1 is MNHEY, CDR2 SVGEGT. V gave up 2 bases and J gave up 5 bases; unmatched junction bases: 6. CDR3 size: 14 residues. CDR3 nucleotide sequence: TGTGCCAGCAGTTACCACCGACTAGCCCACGAGCAGTACGTC. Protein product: CASSYHRLAHEQYV.

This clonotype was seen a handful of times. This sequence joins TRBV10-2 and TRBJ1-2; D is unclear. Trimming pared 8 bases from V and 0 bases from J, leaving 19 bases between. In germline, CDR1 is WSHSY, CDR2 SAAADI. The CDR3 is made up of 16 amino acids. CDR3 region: CASLSRTVTANYGYTF. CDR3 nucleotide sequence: TGCGCCAGCCTATCCCGGACGGTAACAGCTAACTATGGCTACACCTTC.

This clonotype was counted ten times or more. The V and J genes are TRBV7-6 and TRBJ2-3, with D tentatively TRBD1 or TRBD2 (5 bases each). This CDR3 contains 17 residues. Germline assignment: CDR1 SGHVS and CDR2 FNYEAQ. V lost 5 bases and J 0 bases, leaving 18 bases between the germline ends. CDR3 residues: CASSPFNGAYSTDTQYF. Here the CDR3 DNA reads TGTGCCAGCAGCCCGTTCAACGGGGCGTATAGCACAGATACGCAGTATTTT.

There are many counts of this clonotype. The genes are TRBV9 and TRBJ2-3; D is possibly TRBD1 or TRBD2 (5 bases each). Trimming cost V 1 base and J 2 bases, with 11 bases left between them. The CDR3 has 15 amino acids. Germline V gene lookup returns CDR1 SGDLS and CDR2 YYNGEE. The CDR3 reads CASSVSWGNTDTQYF. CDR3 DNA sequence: TGTGCCAGCAGCGTATCCTGGGGGAACACAGATACGCAGTATTTT.

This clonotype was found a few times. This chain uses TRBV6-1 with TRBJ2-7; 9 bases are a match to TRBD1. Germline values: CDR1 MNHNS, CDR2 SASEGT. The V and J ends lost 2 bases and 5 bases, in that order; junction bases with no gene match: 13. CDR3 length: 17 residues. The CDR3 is CASSETHAGTGRDEQYV. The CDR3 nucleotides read TGTGCCAGCAGTGAAACCCACGCCGGGACAGGGCGAGACGAGCAGTACGTC.

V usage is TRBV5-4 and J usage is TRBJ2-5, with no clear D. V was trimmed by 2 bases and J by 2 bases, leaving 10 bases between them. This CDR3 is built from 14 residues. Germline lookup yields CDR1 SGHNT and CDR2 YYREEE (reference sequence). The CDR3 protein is CASSLPTEQETQYF. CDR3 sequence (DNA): TGTGCCAGCAGCTTACCGACGGAGCAAGAGACCCAGTACTTC.

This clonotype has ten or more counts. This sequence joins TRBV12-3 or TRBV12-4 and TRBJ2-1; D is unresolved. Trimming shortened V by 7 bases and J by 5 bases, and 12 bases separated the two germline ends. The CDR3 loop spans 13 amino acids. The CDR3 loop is CASTFGPDNEQFF. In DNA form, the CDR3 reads TGTGCCAGCACCTTTGGCCCCGACAATGAGCAGTTCTTC.

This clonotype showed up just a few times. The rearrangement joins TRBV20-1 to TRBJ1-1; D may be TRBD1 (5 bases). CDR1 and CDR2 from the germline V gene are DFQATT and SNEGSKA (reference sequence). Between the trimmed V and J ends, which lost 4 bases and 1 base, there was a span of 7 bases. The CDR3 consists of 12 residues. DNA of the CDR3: TGCAGTGCTATCGGGGGGAACACTGAAGCTTTCTTT. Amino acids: CSAIGGNTEAFF.

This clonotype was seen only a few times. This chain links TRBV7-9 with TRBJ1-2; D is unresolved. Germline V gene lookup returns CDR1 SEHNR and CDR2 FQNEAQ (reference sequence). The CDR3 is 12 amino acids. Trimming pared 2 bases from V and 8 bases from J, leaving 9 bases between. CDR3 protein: CASSLRPTGYTF. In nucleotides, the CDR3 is TGTGCCAGCAGCTTACGGCCGACGGGCTACACCTTC.

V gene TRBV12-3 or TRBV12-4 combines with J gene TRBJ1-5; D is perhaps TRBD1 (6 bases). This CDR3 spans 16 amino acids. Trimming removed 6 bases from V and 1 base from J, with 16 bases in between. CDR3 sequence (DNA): TGTGCCAGCAGGCCCTCTGGGGGGCAGAGCAATCAGCCCCAGCATTTT. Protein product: CASRPSGGQSNQPQHF.

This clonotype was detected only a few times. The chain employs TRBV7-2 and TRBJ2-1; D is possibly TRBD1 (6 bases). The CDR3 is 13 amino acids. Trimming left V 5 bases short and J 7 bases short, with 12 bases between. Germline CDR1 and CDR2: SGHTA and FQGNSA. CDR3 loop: CASSTRTENEQFF. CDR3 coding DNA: TGTGCCAGCAGCACCCGGACAGAAAATGAGCAGTTCTTC.

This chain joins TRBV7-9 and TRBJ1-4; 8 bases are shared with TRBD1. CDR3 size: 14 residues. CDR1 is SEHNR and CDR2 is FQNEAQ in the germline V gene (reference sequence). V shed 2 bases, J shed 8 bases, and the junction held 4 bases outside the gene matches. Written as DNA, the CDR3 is TGTGCCAGCAGCTTACAGGGGGCGAAGGAAAAACTGTTTTTT. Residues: CASSLQGAKEKLFF.